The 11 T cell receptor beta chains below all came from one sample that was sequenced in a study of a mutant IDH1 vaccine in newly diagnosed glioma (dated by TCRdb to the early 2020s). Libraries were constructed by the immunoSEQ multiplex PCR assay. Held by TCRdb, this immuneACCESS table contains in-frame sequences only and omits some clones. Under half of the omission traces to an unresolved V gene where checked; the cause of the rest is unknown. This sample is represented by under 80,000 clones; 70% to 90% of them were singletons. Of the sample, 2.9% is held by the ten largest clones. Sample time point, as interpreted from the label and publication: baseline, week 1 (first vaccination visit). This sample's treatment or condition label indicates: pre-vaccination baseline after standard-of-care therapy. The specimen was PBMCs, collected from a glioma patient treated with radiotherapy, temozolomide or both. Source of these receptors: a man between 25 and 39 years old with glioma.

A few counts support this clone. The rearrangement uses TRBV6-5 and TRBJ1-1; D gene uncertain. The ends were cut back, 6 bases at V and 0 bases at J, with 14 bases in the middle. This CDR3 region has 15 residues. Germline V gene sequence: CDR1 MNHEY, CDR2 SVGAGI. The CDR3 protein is CASRFTVGMNTEAFF. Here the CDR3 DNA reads TGTGCCAGCAGATTCACAGTTGGGATGAACACTGAAGCTTTCTTT.

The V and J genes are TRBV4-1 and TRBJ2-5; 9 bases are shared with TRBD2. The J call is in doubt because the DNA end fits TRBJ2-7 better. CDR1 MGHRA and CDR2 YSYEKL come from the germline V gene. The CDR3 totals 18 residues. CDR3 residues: CASSQEHGRTSARYEQYF. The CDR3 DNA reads TGCGCCAGCAGCCAAGAGCACGGGAGGACTAGCGCTCGGTACGAGCAGTACTTC.

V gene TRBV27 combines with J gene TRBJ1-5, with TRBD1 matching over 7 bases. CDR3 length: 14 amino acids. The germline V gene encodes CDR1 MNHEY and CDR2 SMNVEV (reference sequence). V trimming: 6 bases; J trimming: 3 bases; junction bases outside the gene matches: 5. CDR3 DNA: TGTGCCAGCAGCAAGACAGGGTACAATCAGCCCCAGCATTTT. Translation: CASSKTGYNQPQHF.

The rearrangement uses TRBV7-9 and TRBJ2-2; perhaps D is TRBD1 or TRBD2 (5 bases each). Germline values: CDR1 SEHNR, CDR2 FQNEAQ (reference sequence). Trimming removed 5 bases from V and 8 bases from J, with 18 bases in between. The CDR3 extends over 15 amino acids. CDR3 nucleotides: TGTGCCAGCAGCCCAGCCGGGACCTATGGGGGGGAGCTGTTTTTT. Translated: CASSPAGTYGGELFF.

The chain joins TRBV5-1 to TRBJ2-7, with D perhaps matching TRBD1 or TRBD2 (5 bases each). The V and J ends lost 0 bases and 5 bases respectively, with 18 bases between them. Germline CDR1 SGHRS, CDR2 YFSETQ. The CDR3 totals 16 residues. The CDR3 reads CASSLVSGQGSHEQYF. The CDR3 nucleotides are TGCGCCAGCAGCTTGGTTTCGGGGCAGGGTTCCCACGAGCAGTACTTC.

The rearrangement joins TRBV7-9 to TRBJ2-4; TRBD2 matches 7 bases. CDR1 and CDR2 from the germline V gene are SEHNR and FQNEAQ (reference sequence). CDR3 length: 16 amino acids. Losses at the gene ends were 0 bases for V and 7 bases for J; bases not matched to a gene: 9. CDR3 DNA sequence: TGTGCCAGCAGCTTAGCGGTCTGGGAGGGCCGGAACATTCAGTACTTC. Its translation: CASSLAVWEGRNIQYF.

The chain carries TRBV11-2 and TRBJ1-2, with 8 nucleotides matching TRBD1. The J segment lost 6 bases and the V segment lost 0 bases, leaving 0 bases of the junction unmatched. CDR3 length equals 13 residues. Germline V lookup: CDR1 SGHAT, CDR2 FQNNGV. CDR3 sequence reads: CASSLDRGHGYTF. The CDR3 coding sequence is TGTGCCAGCAGCTTAGACAGGGGGCATGGCTACACCTTC.

CDR3 amino acids: CASSFLGNTDTQYF. The CDR3 nucleotides read TGTGCCAGCAGCTTTCTCGGTAACACAGATACGCAGTATTTT. The V call is TRBV11-1, the J call TRBJ2-3; no reliable D call. Germline CDR1 SGHAT, CDR2 FQDESV (reference sequence). The CDR3 is 14 residues long. The V end was cut by 3 bases, the J end by 2 bases, with 9 bases between.

CDR3 sequence reads: CASSKDRGTGELFF. As DNA, the CDR3 is TGCGCCAGCAGCAAGGACAGGGGGACCGGGGAGCTGTTTTTT. This chain uses TRBV5-1 with TRBJ2-2, with 10 bases fitting TRBD1. Germline V gene data show CDR1 as SGHRS and CDR2 as YFSETQ. There are 14 residues in the CDR3. The V gene end was trimmed by 4 bases and the J gene end by 5 bases; junction bases not matched to a gene: 2.

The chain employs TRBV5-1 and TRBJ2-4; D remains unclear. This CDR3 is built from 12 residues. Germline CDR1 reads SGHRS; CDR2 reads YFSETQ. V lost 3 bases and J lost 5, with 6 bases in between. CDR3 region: CASSSSQNIQYF. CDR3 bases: TGCGCCAGCAGCTCCAGCCAAAACATTCAGTACTTC.

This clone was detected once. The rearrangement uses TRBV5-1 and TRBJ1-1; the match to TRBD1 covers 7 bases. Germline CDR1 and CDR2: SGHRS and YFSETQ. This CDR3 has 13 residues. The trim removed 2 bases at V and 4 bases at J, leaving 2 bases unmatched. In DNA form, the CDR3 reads TGCGCCAGCAGCTTCAGGACAGGCACTGAAGCTTTCTTT. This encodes CASSFRTGTEAFF.